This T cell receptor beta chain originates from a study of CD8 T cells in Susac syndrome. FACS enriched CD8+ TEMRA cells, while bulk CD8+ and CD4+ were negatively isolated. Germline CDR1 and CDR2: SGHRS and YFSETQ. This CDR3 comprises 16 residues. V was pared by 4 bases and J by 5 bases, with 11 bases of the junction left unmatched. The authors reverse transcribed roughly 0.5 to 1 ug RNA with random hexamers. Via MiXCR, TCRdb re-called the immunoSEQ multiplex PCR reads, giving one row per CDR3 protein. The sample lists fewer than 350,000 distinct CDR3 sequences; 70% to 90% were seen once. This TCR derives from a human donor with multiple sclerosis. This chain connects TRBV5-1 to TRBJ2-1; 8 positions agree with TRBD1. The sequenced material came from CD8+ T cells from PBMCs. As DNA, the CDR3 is TGCGCCAGCAGCCCCGGGACAGGAAATATTAACAATGAGCAGTTCTTC. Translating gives CASSPGTGNINNEQFF.